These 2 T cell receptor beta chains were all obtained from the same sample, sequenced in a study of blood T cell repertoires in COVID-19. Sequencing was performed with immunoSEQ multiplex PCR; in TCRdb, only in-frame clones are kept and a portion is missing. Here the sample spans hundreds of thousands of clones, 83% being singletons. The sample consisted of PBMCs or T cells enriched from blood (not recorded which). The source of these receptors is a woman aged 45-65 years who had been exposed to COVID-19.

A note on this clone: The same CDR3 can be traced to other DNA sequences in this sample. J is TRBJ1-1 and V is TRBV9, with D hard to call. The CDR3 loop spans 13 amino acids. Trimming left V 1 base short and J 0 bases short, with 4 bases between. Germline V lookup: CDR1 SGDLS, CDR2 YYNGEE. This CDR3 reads CASSVNMNTEAFF. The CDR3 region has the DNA TGTGCCAGCAGCGTAAATATGAACACTGAAGCTTTCTTT.

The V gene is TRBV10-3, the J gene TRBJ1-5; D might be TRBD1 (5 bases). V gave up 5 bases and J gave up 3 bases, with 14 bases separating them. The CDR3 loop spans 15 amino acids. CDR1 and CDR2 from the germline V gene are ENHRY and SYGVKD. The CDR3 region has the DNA TGTGCCATCAGTCCGGACGGGGGATACAATCAGCCCCAGCATTTT. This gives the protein CAISPDGGYNQPQHF.